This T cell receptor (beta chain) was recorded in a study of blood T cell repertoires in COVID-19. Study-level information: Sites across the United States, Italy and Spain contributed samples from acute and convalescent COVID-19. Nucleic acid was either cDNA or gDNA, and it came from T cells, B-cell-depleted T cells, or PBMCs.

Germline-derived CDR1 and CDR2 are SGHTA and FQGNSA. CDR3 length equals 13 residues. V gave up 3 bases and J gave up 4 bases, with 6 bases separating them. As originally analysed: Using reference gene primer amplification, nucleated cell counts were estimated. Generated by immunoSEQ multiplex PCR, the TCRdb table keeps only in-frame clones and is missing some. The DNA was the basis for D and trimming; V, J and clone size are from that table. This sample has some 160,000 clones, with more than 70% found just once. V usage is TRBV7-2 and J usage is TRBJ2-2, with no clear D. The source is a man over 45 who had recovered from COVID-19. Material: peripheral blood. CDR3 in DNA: TGTGCCAGCAGCTTCAGGCGCACCGGGGAGCTGTTTTTT. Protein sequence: CASSFRRTGELFF. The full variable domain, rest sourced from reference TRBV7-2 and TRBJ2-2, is GAGVSQSPSNKVTEKGKDVELRCDPISGHTALYWYRQSLGQGLEFLIYFQGNSAPDKSGLPSDRFSAERTGGSVSTLTIQRTQQEDSAVYLCASSFRRTGELFFGEGSRLTVL.